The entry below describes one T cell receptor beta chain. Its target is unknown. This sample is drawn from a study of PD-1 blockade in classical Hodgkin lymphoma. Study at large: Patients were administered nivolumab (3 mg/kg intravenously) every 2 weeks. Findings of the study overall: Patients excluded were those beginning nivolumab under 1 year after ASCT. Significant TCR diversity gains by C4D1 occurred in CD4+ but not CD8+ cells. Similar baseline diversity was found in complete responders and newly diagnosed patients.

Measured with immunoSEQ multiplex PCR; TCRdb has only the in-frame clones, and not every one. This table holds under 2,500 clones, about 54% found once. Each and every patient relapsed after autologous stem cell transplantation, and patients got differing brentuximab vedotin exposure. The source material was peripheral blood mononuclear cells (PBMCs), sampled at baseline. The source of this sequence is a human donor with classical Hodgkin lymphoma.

The CDR3 nucleotides read TGTGCCTGGAGTCCCGTTGGGGGGGACCAACGCACAGATACGCAGTATTTT. This translates into CAWSPVGGDQRTDTQYF. This chain connects TRBV30 to TRBJ2-3; 7 bases fit TRBD2. The junction had 12 bases not matched to a gene; V was cut back by 2 bases and J by 1 base. There are 17 residues in the CDR3. Germline values: CDR1 GTSNPN, CDR2 SVGIG (reference sequence).